A few counts support the clone carrying this TCR beta chain. The antigen is undetermined. The data were taken from a study of T-cell reconstitution after alpha-beta-depleted transplantation in children. Study results and limitations: Several patients had high TCRbeta diversity at day 60; it came from surviving recipient T cells and thymic progenitors. Alpha-beta T cells present about two months after transplant were reported to originate from several hundred expanded graft clones. From newly produced T cells came most of the T-cell counts and diversity one year after transplant.

J gave up 0 bases and V 5 bases, and 4 bases lay outside the gene matches. The CDR3 spans 15 residues. Germline-derived CDR1 and CDR2 are SEHNR and FQNEAQ (reference sequence). Unique molecular identifiers featured in how the TCRbeta library was prepared. TCRdb reprocessed the PCR reads via MiXCR and lists one record per CDR3 protein. The table shows hundreds of thousands of distinct CDR3 sequences, with 10% to 15% occurring only once. The chain couples TRBV7-9 to TRBJ2-1, with TRBD1 matching 7 bases. This specimen was PBMCs, mostly from graft donor cells, taken 360 days after TCRalphabeta/CD19-depleted stem cell transplant. The receptor was isolated from a male patient under 18 who had a stem cell transplant for acute myeloid leukemia, so the T cells may come from the graft donor. As DNA, the CDR3 is TGTGCCAGCAGCACCGGGACAGACTCCTACAATGAGCAGTTCTTC. Translation gives CASSTGTDSYNEQFF.